This is a list of T cell receptor beta chains from one sample in a study of blood T cell repertoires in COVID-19. The protocol was immunoSEQ multiplex PCR, while the TCRdb copy is restricted to in-frame clones and leaves out a portion. The table has nearly 250,000 clones, almost 85% seen once. The specimen sequenced was PBMCs or T cells enriched from blood (not recorded which). The origin of the receptors is a woman aged 45-65 years with acute COVID-19. Both conserved end residues are trimmed from each CDR3. Size is stated for part of the rows, as once, few or many counts, or as a class when the clone is expanded.

v_gene,abundance,j_gene,CDR3aa
TRBV5-1,many,TRBJ2-2,ASSQDPSGGYTGELF
TRBV5-4,NA,TRBJ1-6,ASSSEKTGTNSPLH
TRBV15,few,TRBJ1-2,ATSREGQHYGYT
TRBV11-3,NA,TRBJ1-6,ASSLESNSPLH
TRBV2,NA,TRBJ1-1,ASRPQGLNTEAF
TRBV5-1,NA,TRBJ2-1,ASSLLNEQF
TRBV11-1,NA,TRBJ2-4,ASSLARGPPMGDIQY
TRBV2,NA,TRBJ1-4,ASSPLRGQMEKLF
TRBV3-1/TRBV3-2,once,TRBJ1-1,ASTRQGREQAF
TRBV5-1,once,TRBJ2-1,ASSWDRVVDNEQF
TRBV27,NA,TRBJ1-2,ASSLRGFDYGYT
TRBV10-3,NA,TRBJ1-4,AISEWRDEKLF
TRBV18,once,TRBJ2-7,ASSPQDRGHEQY
TRBV18,once,TRBJ2-1,ASSPRGPVQNEQF
TRBV20-1,NA,TRBJ1-1,SASSPPRAF
TRBV7-2,NA,TRBJ2-5,ASSPRRGLRETQY
TRBV12-5,once,TRBJ2-2,ASGLRGGGELF
TRBV6-2/TRBV6-3,NA,TRBJ1-2,ASSGQVWSYT
TRBV7-2,NA,TRBJ2-3,ASSLRLAGGLTDTQY
TRBV5-6,NA,TRBJ1-4,ASSLGALSNEKLF
TRBV18,once,TRBJ2-7,ASSHGNLRGYEQY
TRBV19,NA,TRBJ2-1,ASTRGLAGGSYNEQF
TRBV19,NA,TRBJ1-2,ASSLDRTHGYT
TRBV5-1,NA,TRBJ2-5,ASSGLAIPQETQY
TRBV29-1,NA,TRBJ1-2,SVGTGPGYT
TRBV15,NA,TRBJ1-1,ATSRGEQGEKEAF
TRBV7-2,NA,TRBJ1-1,ASSYYLDSEAF
TRBV30,few,TRBJ2-1,AWSVTINEQF
TRBV3-1/TRBV3-2,NA,TRBJ1-1,ASSQDLGPNTEAF
TRBV11-3,NA,TRBJ1-1,ASSLVQNTEAF
TRBV3-1/TRBV3-2,NA,TRBJ2-3,ASSLGTSGGAEWNTQY
TRBV27,NA,TRBJ2-1,ASSSLPQRGGHEQF
TRBV19,NA,TRBJ1-2,ASSRRQVGYGYT
TRBV9,NA,TRBJ1-1,ASSVSGENTEAF
TRBV6-5,once,TRBJ1-1,ASTKSGGKGTEAF
TRBV10-1,NA,TRBJ1-2,ASSGSGTNYGYT
TRBV30,NA,TRBJ1-5,AWSDSMNQPQH
TRBV19,NA,TRBJ2-1,ASSIEVLLTVPNEQF
TRBV3-1/TRBV3-2,NA,TRBJ1-5,ASSQTGTGSQPQH
TRBV4-1,NA,TRBJ1-5,ASSQDEGAGGSNQPQH
TRBV3-1/TRBV3-2,NA,TRBJ1-5,ASSQDRGRPDQPQH
TRBV6-2/TRBV6-3,NA,TRBJ2-7,ASSNRAAYEQY
TRBV9,NA,TRBJ1-3,ASSVGDSSGNTIY
TRBV29-1,NA,TRBJ1-1,SVGDTNKGEAF
TRBV29-1,NA,TRBJ1-2,SGSDRLDGYT
TRBV5-1,NA,TRBJ2-3,ASSPGSTDTQY
TRBV11-2,NA,TRBJ2-7,ASSLLPRAYEQY
TRBV27,NA,TRBJ1-4,ASRSWETNEKLF
TRBV5-4,NA,TRBJ2-5,ASSGRLAGGRETQY
TRBV7-2,NA,TRBJ1-4,ASRGNGTSSTEKLF
TRBV3-1/TRBV3-2,NA,TRBJ1-2,ASSQEGGAWYGGYT
TRBV18,NA,TRBJ1-2,ASSPGQSNYGYT
TRBV9,few,TRBJ2-2,ASSPGNTGELF
TRBV19,NA,TRBJ1-5,ASSGQGWDQPQH
TRBV6-5,NA,TRBJ1-5,ASSYRQGYQPQH
TRBV24-1,NA,TRBJ2-1,ATSDPVGNEQF
TRBV25-1,few,TRBJ1-2,SGGSPNYGYT
TRBV30,NA,TRBJ1-1,AWSVGLLRGINTEAF
TRBV4-3,NA,TRBJ1-1,ASSQVLGLDNEAF
TRBV18,NA,TRBJ2-2,ASSPPNGLPANTGELF